This T cell receptor (beta chain) was found in a study of metastatic and nonmetastatic thyroid tumors. Background on the study: Repertoires from malignant and benign thyroid patients were compared across blood and tumor or nodule tissue. General study findings and limits: Significantly greater TCR beta diversity was reportedly found in malignant thyroid tumors than in benign nodules (in blood and tumor).

CDR3 size: 14 residues. V was trimmed by 3 bases and J by 4 bases, leaving 11 bases between them. The V gene's germline CDR1 is MNHNS and CDR2 SASEGT. Thyroid surgery was performed in patients who had received no treatment beforehand. Original processing methods: What underpinned the distant-metastasis classifier for papillary thyroid cancer was the set of CDR3 differences across clinicopathological groups. Via MiXCR, TCRdb re-called the PCR reads. For this entry, the V and J calls and clone size follow TCRdb and not the study's own pipeline. The sample lists over 25,000 clones, about 15% occurring once. Ten or more counts support this clone. Antigen: not known.

The sequencing sample was made of blood. The source is a female donor with papillary thyroid cancer or a benign thyroid nodule (not recorded which). Some clones in this sample may be carry-over from other donors' samples. The rearrangement joins TRBV6-1 to TRBJ2-3; D might be TRBD1 (6 bases). The chain's CDR3 is CASSEKWGPDTQYF. CDR3 nucleotides: TGTGCCAGCAGTGAGAAGTGGGGGCCAGATACGCAGTATTTT.